This T cell receptor (beta chain) is drawn from a study of Ad26.COV2.S vaccination and SARS-CoV-2 variants. Study-wide results and caveats: Recipients of either vaccine or placebo displayed similar breadth of non-spike TCRs.

The assay was immunoSEQ multiplex PCR, and TCRdb's table has in-frame clones only and misses some. The sample lists hundreds of thousands of clones; 80% to 90% were seen once. Germline V gene lookup returns CDR1 LNHNV and CDR2 YYDKDF (reference sequence). CDR3 length equals 14 residues. Trimming removed 0 bases from V and 7 bases from J, with 13 bases in between. About this clone: Antigen: not known.

Treatment: 15 to 20 received Ad26.COV2.S at low or high dose, single or two shots; 5 received placebo; per-sample allocation not given. Sampling happened 63 days after the first vaccine or placebo injection. Sequences were derived from peripheral blood, sampled in a trial of Ad26.COV2.S vaccine versus placebo. This TCR came from a person aged 18-60 years who received the Ad26.COV2.S COVID-19 vaccine or a placebo. This rearrangement joins TRBV15 to TRBJ2-7, with D possibly being TRBD1 or TRBD2 (5 bases each). The CDR3 loop reads CATSRDSGPTEQYF. The CDR3 coding sequence is TGTGCCACCAGCAGAGATTCGGGACCTACGGAGCAGTACTTC. Together with reference TRBV15 and TRBJ2-7, the CDR3 gives the full variable domain: DAMVIQNPRYQVTQFGKPVTLSCSQTLNHNVMYWYQQKSSQAPKLLFHYYDKDFNNEADTPDNFQSRRPNTSFCFLDIRSPGLGDTAMYLCATSRDSGPTEQYFGPGTRLTVT.